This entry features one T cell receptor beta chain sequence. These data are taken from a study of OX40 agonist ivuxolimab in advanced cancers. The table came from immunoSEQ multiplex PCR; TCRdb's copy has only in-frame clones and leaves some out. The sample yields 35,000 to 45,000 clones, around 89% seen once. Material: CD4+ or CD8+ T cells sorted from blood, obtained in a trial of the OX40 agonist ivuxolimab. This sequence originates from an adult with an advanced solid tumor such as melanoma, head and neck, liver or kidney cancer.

The CDR3 reads CASSLSLYEQYF. CDR3 DNA sequence: TGTGCCAGCAGCTTGTCCCTCTACGAGCAGTACTTC. This chain joins TRBV5-8 and TRBJ2-7; no reliable D call. The CDR3 sequence is 12 residues long. V was clipped by 1 base and J by 3 bases, with 5 bases between them. CDR1 SGHTS and CDR2 YDEGEE come from the germline V gene.